The 14 T cell receptor beta chains in this list originate from one sample, sequenced in a study of control samples from healthy donors and cancer patients (dated by TCRdb to about 2020). The library was obtained by the immunoSEQ multiplex PCR assay. TCRdb retrieved this table from immuneACCESS and kept in-frame rearrangements only. Not all clones are present; in checked studies, unresolved V genes account for under half, and no reason is known for the remainder. Across this sample there are about 55,000 clones, with 95% to 96% seen only once. About 1% of the sample comes from the top ten. The sequencing input was blood. These receptors all stem from a woman between 18 and 30 years old in good health.

The chain recombines TRBV29-1 with TRBJ2-5; tentatively, D is TRBD1 or TRBD2 (5 bases each). V lost 6 bases and J lost 5, with 16 bases in between. Germline CDR1 reads SQVTM; CDR2 reads ANQGSEA. This CDR3 comprises 13 residues. The CDR3 DNA reads TGCAGCGTGGCCCCGAGGGCAGGGGAGACCCAGTACTTC. Translated: CSVAPRAGETQYF.

The chain has TRBV11-2 and TRBJ1-1; D possibly corresponds to TRBD1 (6 bases). Per the germline V gene, CDR1 is SGHAT and CDR2 is FQNNGV. With 5 bases removed from V and 3 bases from J, the gap between germline ends came to 22 bases. The CDR3 runs to 17 residues. This CDR3 reads CASSLHAYRDKDTEAFF. The CDR3 DNA sequence: TGTGCCAGCAGCCTCCATGCTTACCGGGACAAGGACACTGAAGCTTTCTTT.

This chain links TRBV11-3 with TRBJ2-4; 7 bases agree with TRBD2. Trimming cost V 5 bases and J 6 bases; bases outside gene matches: 4. Germline assignment: CDR1 SGHNT and CDR2 YENEEA. This CDR3 has 13 amino acids. The CDR3 sequence: CASSPGGSNIQYF. In nucleotides, the CDR3 is TGTGCCAGCAGCCCGGGGGGATCAAACATTCAGTACTTC.

The rearrangement links TRBV19 to TRBJ1-2, with D perhaps matching TRBD1 (6 bases). CDR1 is LNHDA, CDR2 SQIVND, per germline (reference sequence). This CDR3 is 13 amino acids long. The V gene lost 5 bases and the J gene lost 4 bases, with 11 bases spanning the gap. The CDR3 here is CASSSTGGYGYTF. CDR3 sequence (DNA): TGTGCCAGTAGTTCGACAGGAGGCTATGGCTACACCTTC.

The CDR3, as DNA: TGTGCCAGCAGTCCGGGACAGGGACAGGAAAAACTGTTTTTT. It specifies CASSPGQGQEKLFF. The rearrangement uses TRBV28 and TRBJ1-4, with 9 bases fitting TRBD1. Germline-derived CDR1 and CDR2 are MDHEN and SYDVKM. Trimming took 5 bases from V and 8 from J; bases not matched to a gene: 6. The CDR3 loop spans 14 amino acids.

The rearrangement joins TRBV2 to TRBJ1-2; 7 nucleotides align to TRBD1. The CDR3 totals 15 residues. The V segment lost 6 bases and the J segment 2 bases; nucleotides outside the gene matches: 9. The V gene's germline CDR1 is SNHLY and CDR2 FYNNEI. DNA for the CDR3: TGTGCCAGCAGCACGGGACAGCTGATCAACTATGGCTACACCTTC. Residues: CASSTGQLINYGYTF.

This chain uses TRBV12-5 with TRBJ2-7; 9 positions match TRBD1. The CDR3 contains 16 residues. J gave up 4 bases and V 0 bases, and 7 bases lay outside the gene matches. Germline V lookup: CDR1 LGHNT, CDR2 FRNRAP. The CDR3 DNA reads as TGTGCTAGTGGTTTGGTACGTGTGACAGGGGGGTACGAGCAGTACTTC. Residues: CASGLVRVTGGYEQYF.

This chain connects TRBV7-8 to TRBJ2-7; D not certain. The CDR3 is made up of 11 amino acids. V was pared by 5 bases and J by 5 bases, with 7 bases between. Per germline, CDR1 SGHVS and CDR2 FQNEAQ. DNA of the CDR3: TGTGCCAGCAGCGCTCGGGACGAGCAGTACTTC. Translated: CASSARDEQYF.

The chain combines TRBV7-9 with TRBJ2-7; D perhaps matches TRBD1 (5 bases). The CDR3 consists of 14 residues. V lost 3 bases and J 2 bases, leaving 11 bases between the germline ends. The V gene's germline CDR1 is SEHNR and CDR2 FQNEAQ (reference sequence). The CDR3 reads CASSFQGSTYEQYF. CDR3 bases: TGTGCCAGCAGCTTTCAGGGTTCGACCTACGAGCAGTACTTC.

This clone occurred a few times. The V call is TRBV10-2, the J call TRBJ2-1, with TRBD2 matching over 7 bases. CDR1 and CDR2 from the germline V gene are WSHSY and SAAADI. The CDR3 is made up of 22 amino acids. The V and J ends lost 7 bases and 5 bases, in that order; junction bases with no gene match: 32. The chain's CDR3 is CASTRLQLRAGGEGGLNNEQFF. The CDR3 DNA reads TGCGCCAGCACAAGATTACAACTACGGGCCGGCGGGGAGGGAGGGTTAAACAATGAGCAGTTCTTC.

The chain combines TRBV6-2 or TRBV6-3 with TRBJ1-1, with D maybe TRBD1 (5 bases). This CDR3 is built from 15 residues. Per the germline V gene, CDR1 is MNHEY and CDR2 is SVGEGT. With 2 bases removed from V and 0 bases from J, the gap between germline ends came to 10 bases. Here the CDR3 reads CASSYVRTMNTEAFF. In DNA, the CDR3 is TGTGCCAGCAGTTACGTACGGACAATGAACACTGAAGCTTTCTTT.

This chain connects TRBV7-9 to TRBJ1-3; D not certain. Germline CDR1 is SEHNR and CDR2 is FQNEAQ (reference sequence). Trimming took 4 bases from V and 0 from J, leaving 7 bases between them. The CDR3 extends over 14 amino acids. The CDR3 DNA follows: TGTGCCAGCAGCTCCCTCCACTCTGGAAACACCATATATTTT. Translating gives CASSSLHSGNTIYF.

The genes are TRBV6-1 and TRBJ1-4; maybe TRBD1 (6 bases). V lost 3 bases and J lost 8, with 16 bases in between. This CDR3 spans 15 amino acids. The germline V gene encodes CDR1 MNHNS and CDR2 SASEGT. The CDR3 here is CASSEQTGYEEKLFF. CDR3 bases: TGTGCCAGCAGTGAGCAAACAGGGTATGAGGAAAAACTGTTTTTT.

A remark on this clone: The sample contains more than one DNA sequence encoding this CDR3. The chain carries TRBV12-3 or TRBV12-4 and TRBJ2-3, with D uncertain. The V end was cut by 5 bases, the J end by 6 bases, with 9 bases between. This CDR3 comprises 12 residues. In DNA form, the CDR3 reads TGTGCCAGCAGTCTCCTTGGGGATACGCAGTATTTT. Translation: CASSLLGDTQYF.